This TCR beta chain was recovered during a study of shared clonotypes between healthy human individuals. Template amounts of about 290 ng DNA, 25,000 to 30,000 T cell genomes, were employed in unsorted PBMC replicate PCRs. Using immunoSEQ multiplex PCR, the repertoire was profiled, and TCRdb retains in-frame clones only, with some absent. Of 500,000 to 650,000 clones listed, around three quarters are singletons. This CDR3 has 12 amino acids. CDR1 LNHDA and CDR2 SQIVND come from the germline V gene (reference sequence). With 7 bases removed from V and 8 bases from J, the gap between germline ends came to 11 bases.

The V and J genes are TRBV19 and TRBJ1-4; weak D call: TRBD1 (6 bases). Sequencing used PBMCs. The receptor's source is a woman in her thirties or forties in good health. Some clones in this sample may be carry-over from other donors' samples. For the CDR3, the DNA is TGTGCCAGTAATCCGGGGGGCGAAAAACTGTTTTTT. Translated, it gives CASNPGGEKLFF.